This note documents a single T cell receptor (beta chain) sequence. As yet, its antigen is unknown. The sample originates from a study of shared clonotypes between healthy human individuals. Between the trimmed V and J ends, which lost 3 bases and 5 bases, there was a span of 13 bases. CDR1 is MNHNY, CDR2 SVGAGI, per germline (reference sequence). The CDR3 extends over 15 amino acids. Libraries were prepared by immunoSEQ multiplex PCR; TCRdb keeps only in-frame clonotypes and omits some of them. The repertoire consists of 550,000 to 650,000 clones, with approximately 96% occurring once and the leading ten covering roughly 0.1%. Study-level results: Larger richness was generally estimated for naive than memory subsets.

The naive CD8 subset, CD45RO-negative cells positively selected for CCR7, excluded terminally differentiated effector memory CD45RA+ cells. V gene TRBV6-6 combines with J gene TRBJ2-2; TRBD2 is a possible D gene (6 bases). What was sequenced was naive CD8+ T cells sorted from blood. This TCR was sampled from a woman aged 25 to 39 in good health. The CDR3 bases are TGTGCCAGCAGTTATATGGCTAGCGTTACCGGGGAGCTGTTTTTT. Its protein is CASSYMASVTGELFF.